This T cell receptor (beta chain) stems from a study of T cell responses to AZD1222 COVID-19 vaccine. Study-wide background: Second-dose recipients at about 4 or about 12 weeks were treated as one pooled group.

Worth noting for this clone: Its antigen is undetermined.

Trimming took 2 bases from V and 7 from J, leaving 11 bases between them. Germline CDR1 MNHEY, CDR2 SMNVEV (reference sequence). This CDR3 is built from 13 residues. Findings of the study overall: There were mostly white British donors and more females than males, and clonal diversity was possibly underestimated. CD4 TCRs associated with vaccination spanned spike, dominating at 160-218 and 743-854. With two AZD1222 doses given, Spike-specific TCR breadth and depth both rose.

Libraries were prepared by immunoSEQ multiplex PCR; TCRdb keeps only in-frame clonotypes and omits some of them. Of about 150,000 clones listed, roughly 89% are singletons. This clonotype was obtained from an adult in good health. The genes are TRBV27 and TRBJ2-5; D not certain. The sequences come from peripheral blood, collected on day 0 of AZD1222 vaccination. CDR3 region: CASSLMGLGTQYF. CDR3 DNA: TGTGCCAGCAGTTTAATGGGATTGGGGACCCAGTACTTC.